This T cell receptor (beta chain) was captured in a study of T cell clones after liver transplantation (dated by TCRdb to about 2019). Looking at the study overall: ITN030ST, the source of the samples, was a randomized trial that attempted immunosuppression withdrawal within 2 years of liver transplantation. Blood samples were collected pre-transplant, pre-randomization before withdrawal, and post-randomization after either complete withdrawal or failed withdrawal. Tolerance was defined as complete immunosuppression withdrawal for at least one year with no rise in liver enzymes beyond twice the upper limit of normal. The study cohort included 8 liver transplant recipients, of whom 3 were classified as tolerant and 5 as non-tolerant. As an antigen-independent comparator for donor-reactive sequences, third party-reactive TCRbeta sequences were also identified from pre-transplant MLRs. Subjects received no induction therapy and standard immunosuppression until randomization at 12-24 months post-transplant. After a pre-transplant mixed lymphocyte reaction, TCRbeta sequencing was used to pinpoint donor-reactive T cell clones, which were subsequently tracked in post-transplant blood. Three of the eight recipients were HCV-positive; the others were transplanted for non-autoimmune, non-viral indications.

As for this clone: The antigen this receptor binds is unknown. No base qualities exist here, and no much larger clone lies one base off it.

Broader findings and caveats from the paper: Because no allograft tissue specimens were available, donor-reactive T cells may have migrated into the graft instead of being deleted. The decline in donor-reactive sequences exceeded the decline in third party-reactive sequences, suggesting partial antigen-specific deletion that was unrelated to withdrawal success. Low numbers of available donor cells limited the measurable donor-reactive repertoire in a couple of subjects. A significant post-transplant decrease in circulating donor-reactive CD4 TCRbeta sequences was observed in 5 of 8 subjects, irrespective of tolerance or HCV status. Because of small, heterogeneous patient numbers and non-standardized post-transplant time points, the conclusions were only preliminary. After accounting for repertoire turnover, donor-reactive detection was significantly reduced in 7 of 8 subjects for CD4 and 8 of 8 for CD8.

Thawed unstimulated PBMCs were stained for CD3, CD4 and CD8 and FACS-sorted into CD3+CD4+ and CD3+CD8+ populations. All 8 studied subjects were randomized to immunosuppression withdrawal. The Qiagen DNeasy Blood and Tissue Kit was used for genomic DNA isolation. At the junction V is shortened by 2 bases and J by 5 bases; bases outside the gene matches: 4. In the germline V gene (reference sequence), CDR1 corresponds to MNHEY and CDR2 to SMNVEV. From the cysteine through the phenylalanine, the CDR3 covers 15 amino acids. Only the CDR3 portion is preserved as DNA: 45 bases, with reading frame beginning at the first base. High-throughput TCRbeta CDR3 sequencing of frozen genomic DNA was performed by immunoSEQ, with PCR amplification, mapping, bias correction and internal controls included. The paper's processing steps were these. Productive rearrangements were retained, and unique TCRbeta sequences were defined by the CDR3 nucleotide sequence together with the V and J gene. For classification of a sequence as donor-reactive, at least 5-fold expansion in CFSE-low cells relative to unstimulated pre-transplant cells and a frequency of at least 0.01% were required. Minimum frequency thresholds were set for each subject based on the unstimulated sample with the lowest template count, ensuring at least 90% detection power. Repertoire turnover was measured by Jensen-Shannon divergence between the top 1000 TCRbeta sequences post- and pre-transplant. Changes in detection of donor-reactive sequences were tested with two-sided Fisher's exact tests. TCRdb re-hosts the immuneACCESS table, in-frame sequences only. Its copies lack some clones; in the studies checked, an unresolved V gene accounts for under half of them, and the cause for the rest is not known. V and J calls and clone size are those listed in that table; D and trimming were worked out from the DNA. The sample table holds around 71,000 clones, of which 80% were seen once. The ten top clones hold roughly 0.87% of the sample.

The rearranged segments are TRBV27 and TRBJ2-1; 9 central bases correspond to TRBD2. This specimen consisted of CD4+ T cells from blood, obtained 12 months after liver transplant. This sequence originates from a human patient who received a liver transplant. Some T cells may derive from the graft donor when a transplant has been performed. In nucleotide form, the sequence is TGTGCCAGCAGTTTACGGACTAGCGCGAACAATGAGCAGTTCTTC. Its protein product is CASSLRTSANNEQFF.